Shown below are 23 T cell receptor beta chains from a single sample sequenced in a study of CD8+ T cells in alopecia areata. After isolation, RNA underwent reverse transcription to generate cDNA as the sequencing template. Some clones are missing from TCRdb's copy, which holds only in-frame ones; the method was immunoSEQ multiplex PCR. The data contain 200,000 to 250,000 clones, less than 45% of them singletons. The treatment here: oral pan-JAK inhibitor, 5-10 mg twice daily. The input for sequencing was CD4+ T cells sorted from blood, taken at roughly week 38, from a patient treated with tofacitinib. These receptors all stem from a human donor with alopecia areata.

The sample holds a few counts of this clone. The CDR3 sequence is CASSLAGGSSYEQYF. The CDR3 bases are TGTGCCAGCTCACTTGCTGGCGGGAGCTCCTACGAGCAGTACTTC. The gene calls are TRBV18 and TRBJ2-7; TRBD2 matches 7 bases. The germline V gene encodes CDR1 KGHSH and CDR2 LQKENI. J lost 0 bases, V lost 4 bases, and 6 bases had no gene match. The CDR3 has 15 residues.

The rearrangement joins TRBV18 to TRBJ1-4; no reliable D call. The germline V gene has CDR1 KGHSH and CDR2 LQKENI. There are 14 residues in the CDR3. V was shortened by 0 bases and J by 8 bases, with 10 bases between the two germline ends. The CDR3 bases are TGTGCCAGCTCACCACCGGTCGGAGGAGAAAAACTGTTTTTT. It is translated as CASSPPVGGEKLFF. Supplemented by reference TRBV18 and TRBJ1-4, the full variable domain reads NAGVMQNPRHLVRRRGQEARLRCSPMKGHSHVYWYRQLPEEGLKFMVYLQKENIIDESGMPKERFSAEFPKEGPSILRIQQVVRGDSAAYFCASSPPVGGEKLFFGSGTQLSVL.

The chain recombines TRBV29-1 with TRBJ2-3, with 9 positions matching TRBD1. Germline CDR1 reads SQVTM; CDR2 reads ANQGSEA. CDR3 length: 14 residues. V shed 7 bases and J 6 bases; nucleotides not matched to a gene: 11. In DNA form, the CDR3 reads TGCAGCGAGAGGGTAGGGACAGGGAGTGATACGCAGTATTTT. Encoded protein: CSERVGTGSDTQYF.

V is TRBV20-1 and J is TRBJ2-7, with D hard to call. Deletions cut 3 bases from V and 3 bases from J, with 6 bases between. This CDR3 contains 11 residues. Germline loops: CDR1 DFQATT, CDR2 SNEGSKA (reference sequence). In nucleotides, the CDR3 is TGCAGTGCTAGTCGCAACTACGAGCAGTACTTC. Protein sequence: CSASRNYEQYF.

The gene calls are TRBV7-8 and TRBJ2-5; 11 bases line up with TRBD2. CDR3 size: 16 residues. Germline V gives CDR1 SGHVS, CDR2 FQNEAQ. The V segment lost 5 bases and the J segment 1 base; nucleotides outside the gene matches: 6. The CDR3 nucleotides read TGTGCCAGCAGCCCACGACTAGCGGGAAGCCAAGAGACCCAGTACTTC. It yields the protein CASSPRLAGSQETQYF. The full variable domain, rest sourced from reference TRBV7-8 and TRBJ2-5, is GAGVSQSPRYKVAKRGQDVALRCDPISGHVSLFWYQQALGQGPEFLTYFQNEAQLDKSGLPSDRFFAERPEGSVSTLKIQRTQQEDSAVYLCASSPRLAGSQETQYFGPGTRLLVL.

This chain links TRBV6-6 with TRBJ2-5, with D possibly matching TRBD1 (6 bases). Germline V gives CDR1 MNHNY, CDR2 SVGAGI (reference sequence). The germline V and J ends were trimmed by 8 bases and 5 bases, with 15 bases remaining between them. This CDR3 contains 13 residues. The CDR3 reads CASVRGTGETQYF. CDR3 nucleotides: TGTGCCAGCGTTAGGGGTACAGGGGAGACCCAGTACTTC.

The rearrangement joins TRBV25-1 to TRBJ1-4; D not resolved. The CDR3 is made up of 13 amino acids. Per germline, CDR1 MGHDK and CDR2 SYGVNS. V was shortened by 4 bases and J by 7 bases, with 10 bases between the two germline ends. Written as DNA, the CDR3 is TGTGCCAGCAGTGGAGCCCGGGGTGAAAAACTGTTTTTT. Its translation: CASSGARGEKLFF.

At least ten counts were recorded for this clone. The chain joins TRBV4-1 to TRBJ2-5, with D maybe TRBD2 (6 bases). Between the trimmed V and J ends, which lost 0 bases and 13 bases, there was a span of 12 bases. This CDR3 spans 12 amino acids. Germline V gene lookup returns CDR1 MGHRA and CDR2 YSYEKL. Here the CDR3 reads CASSQDGGKGYF. The CDR3 region has the DNA TGCGCCAGCAGCCAAGACGGCGGGAAGGGGTACTTC.

The chain recombines TRBV15 with TRBJ1-5; no definite D call. Germline assignment: CDR1 LNHNV and CDR2 YYDKDF (reference sequence). CDR3 length equals 13 residues. V was pared by 1 base and J by 11 bases, with 12 bases between. The CDR3 DNA follows: TGTGCCACCAGCAGAGGAGATACGTCGGCCCAGCATTTT. It is translated as CATSRGDTSAQHF.

The CDR3 DNA sequence: TGTGCCTGGACCATCAAAAACGTCCTGACTTTC. Translated: CAWTIKNVLTF. The rearrangement uses TRBV30 and TRBJ2-6; D gene uncertain. The CDR3 has 11 amino acids. Germline V lookup: CDR1 GTSNPN, CDR2 SVGIG (reference sequence). With 4 bases removed from V and 10 bases from J, the gap between germline ends came to 8 bases.

This clone was found many times. This chain uses TRBV15 with TRBJ1-4; 7 nucleotides align to TRBD1. Germline lookup yields CDR1 LNHNV and CDR2 YYDKDF (reference sequence). The J segment lost 3 bases and the V segment lost 0 bases, leaving 4 bases of the junction unmatched. The CDR3 spans 16 residues. This CDR3 is CATSRETTGPNEKLFF. The CDR3 nucleotides read TGTGCCACCAGCAGAGAAACGACAGGGCCTAATGAAAAACTGTTTTTT. Supplemented by reference TRBV15 and TRBJ1-4, the full variable domain reads DAMVIQNPRYQVTQFGKPVTLSCSQTLNHNVMYWYQQKSSQAPKLLFHYYDKDFNNEADTPDNFQSRRPNTSFCFLDIRSPGLGDTAMYLCATSRETTGPNEKLFFGSGTQLSVL.

This clone came up once. The genes are TRBV30 and TRBJ2-5; 7 positions agree with TRBD1. Germline V gene data show CDR1 as GTSNPN and CDR2 as SVGIG (reference sequence). CDR3 length equals 13 residues. The CDR3 DNA reads as TGTGCTTTTGTCGACAGGGACCAAGAGACCCAGTACTTC. It yields the protein CAFVDRDQETQYF.

This clone was seen only a few times. This chain joins TRBV7-3 and TRBJ2-6; 7 nucleotides line up with TRBD2. Germline V lookup: CDR1 SGHTA, CDR2 FQGTGA. This CDR3 region has 16 residues. Trimming removed 5 bases from V and 1 base from J; junction bases left unmatched: 5. DNA of the CDR3: TGTGCCAGCAGCACCCGAGCGGGATCTGGGGCCAACGTCCTGACTTTC. It yields the protein CASSTRAGSGANVLTF.

V gene TRBV6-1 combines with J gene TRBJ2-7; possibly TRBD2 for D (6 bases). This CDR3 has 15 residues. The V gene's germline CDR1 is MNHNS and CDR2 SASEGT. V lost 0 bases to trimming and J lost 3 bases, with 12 bases between them. CDR3 DNA: TGTGCCAGCAGTGAAGCTGAAGCGGGCAGCTACGAGCAGTACTTC. Translation gives CASSEAEAGSYEQYF.

CDR3 protein: CASSLAEVSYEQYF. The DNA for the CDR3 is TGTGCCAGTAGCCTAGCAGAAGTCTCCTACGAGCAGTACTTC. This sequence joins TRBV19 and TRBJ2-7, with D tentatively TRBD2 (5 bases). CDR1 LNHDA and CDR2 SQIVND come from the germline V gene (reference sequence). The V gene lost 6 bases and the J gene lost 0 bases, with 12 bases spanning the gap. The CDR3 runs to 14 residues.

J is TRBJ1-1 and V is TRBV18; the match to TRBD1 covers 9 bases. Germline V gene data show CDR1 as KGHSH and CDR2 as LQKENI. V shed 3 bases, J shed 8 bases, and the junction held 4 bases outside the gene matches. The CDR3 length is 13 residues. CDR3 protein: CASSPRGQGEAFF. CDR3 nucleotide sequence: TGTGCCAGCTCACCGAGAGGACAGGGGGAAGCTTTCTTT.

This clone was detected many times. The chain combines TRBV6-6 with TRBJ2-3, with D unresolved. This CDR3 is 13 amino acids long. V lost 5 bases to trimming and J lost 5 bases, with 11 bases between them. Germline-derived CDR1 and CDR2 are MNHNY and SVGAGI (reference sequence). The CDR3 protein is CASSLAGLDTQYF. The CDR3 DNA is TGTGCCAGCAGTCTGGCCGGTTTAGATACGCAGTATTTT.

This clone occurred a few times. This sequence joins TRBV2 and TRBJ2-5; no clear D gene. The CDR3 covers 14 residues. CDR1 and CDR2 (germline): SNHLY, FYNNEI. Trimming took 6 bases from V and 0 from J, leaving 11 bases between them. The CDR3, as DNA: TGTGCCAGCAGAAATCGTTACAACCAAGAGACCCAGTACTTC. Its protein product is CASRNRYNQETQYF.

The V and J genes are TRBV5-1 and TRBJ2-7, with a tentative D call TRBD1 (6 bases). This CDR3 comprises 13 residues. V was cut by 4 bases and J by 7 bases, with 15 bases left in between. The germline CDR1 and CDR2 sequences are SGHRS and YFSETQ. CDR3 bases: TGCGCCAGCAGCCAGGACAGCCCAGGGGAGCAGTACTTC. Its protein is CASSQDSPGEQYF.

This clone was counted only a few times. V gene TRBV29-1 combines with J gene TRBJ2-1, with D perhaps assigned TRBD1 or TRBD2 (5 bases each). V lost 0 bases to trimming and J lost 0 bases, with 9 bases between them. Per the germline V gene, CDR1 is SQVTM and CDR2 is ANQGSEA. The CDR3 has 15 amino acids. CDR3 in amino acids: CSVEEGRVSYNEQFF. The CDR3 DNA sequence: TGCAGCGTTGAAGAGGGGCGGGTCTCCTACAATGAGCAGTTCTTC.

CDR3: CSVEEVSSTDTQYF. The DNA for the CDR3 is TGCAGCGTTGAAGAGGTATCTAGCACAGATACGCAGTATTTT. V and J are TRBV29-1 and TRBJ2-3, with no clear D. V lost 0 bases, J lost 0 bases, and 7 bases lay in between. Germline CDR1 reads SQVTM; CDR2 reads ANQGSEA. This CDR3 comprises 14 residues.

The V call is TRBV15, the J call TRBJ2-1; TRBD1 is a possible D gene (5 bases). V lost 0 bases, J lost 6 bases, and 9 bases lay in between. CDR3 size: 14 residues. Looked up from germline, CDR1 is LNHNV and CDR2 is YYDKDF (reference sequence). The CDR3: CATSRDSRGNEQFF. Written as DNA, the CDR3 is TGTGCCACCAGCAGAGATTCAAGGGGCAATGAGCAGTTCTTC.

This rearrangement joins TRBV13 to TRBJ2-6; D assignment may be TRBD1 or TRBD2 (5 bases each). The CDR3 spans 17 residues. Trimming removed 3 bases at V and 4 bases at J, with 16 bases between. Germline V gene lookup returns CDR1 PRHDT and CDR2 FYEKMQ (reference sequence). DNA for the CDR3: TGTGCCAGCAGCTTGGAAGGGGACCCCCTGGGGGCCAACGTCCTGACTTTC. This gives the protein CASSLEGDPLGANVLTF.